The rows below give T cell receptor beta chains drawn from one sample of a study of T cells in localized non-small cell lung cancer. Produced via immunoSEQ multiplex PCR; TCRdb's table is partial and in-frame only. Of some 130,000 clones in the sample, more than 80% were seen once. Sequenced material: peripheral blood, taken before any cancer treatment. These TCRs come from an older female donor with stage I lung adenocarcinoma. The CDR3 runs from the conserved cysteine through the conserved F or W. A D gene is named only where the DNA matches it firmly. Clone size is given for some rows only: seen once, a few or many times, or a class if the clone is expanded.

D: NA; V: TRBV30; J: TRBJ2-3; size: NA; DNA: TGTGCCTGGATGGTGGCGGGACCCACAGATACGCAGTATTTT; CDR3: CAWMVAGPTDTQYF
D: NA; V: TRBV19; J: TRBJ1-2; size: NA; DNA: TGTGCCAGTAGTATTCTTCAGGGAACTCGTGGCTACACCTTC; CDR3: CASSILQGTRGYTF
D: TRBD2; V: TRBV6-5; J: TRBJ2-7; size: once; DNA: TGTGCCAGCAGAAGGGAGGGCGAGCAGTACTTC; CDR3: CASRREGEQYF
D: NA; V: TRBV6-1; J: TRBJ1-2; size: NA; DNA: TGTGCCAGCAGTGTTCGACAGGACCAGGGATTCTACACCTTC; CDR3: CASSVRQDQGFYTF
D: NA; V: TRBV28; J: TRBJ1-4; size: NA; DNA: TGTGCCAGCAGTTACCAAGCAACTAATGAAAAACTGTTTTTT; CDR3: CASSYQATNEKLFF
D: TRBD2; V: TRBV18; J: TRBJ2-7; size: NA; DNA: TGTGCCAGCTCACACGGGAGGACCCACGAGCAGTACTTC; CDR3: CASSHGRTHEQYF
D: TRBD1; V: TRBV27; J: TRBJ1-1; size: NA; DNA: TGTGCCAGCAGTTTAACAGGGGGCTCGACTGAAGCTTTCTTT; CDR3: CASSLTGGSTEAFF
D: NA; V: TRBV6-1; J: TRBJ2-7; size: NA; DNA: TGTGCCAGCAGAGAACAGGGCTTCGAGCAGTACTTC; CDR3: CASREQGFEQYF
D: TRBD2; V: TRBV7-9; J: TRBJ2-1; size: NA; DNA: TGTGCCAGCAGCAAAGGACTAGCGGGTTACAATGAGCAGTTCTTC; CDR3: CASSKGLAGYNEQFF
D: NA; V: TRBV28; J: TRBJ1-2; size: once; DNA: TGTGCCAGCAGTTTATCCCGTGGGGGCGTCTATGGCTACACCTTC; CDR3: CASSLSRGGVYGYTF
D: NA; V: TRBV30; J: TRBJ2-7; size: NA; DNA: TGTGCCTGGAGTACCGGGATCTACGAGCAGTACTTC; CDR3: CAWSTGIYEQYF
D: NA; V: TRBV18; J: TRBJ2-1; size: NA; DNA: TGTGCCAGCTCACCAGCCACTAGATTGGGAGGCAATGAGCAGTTCTTC; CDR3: CASSPATRLGGNEQFF
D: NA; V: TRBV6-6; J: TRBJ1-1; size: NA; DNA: TGTGCCAGCAAAGAAGGTTCAGCGAACACTGAAGCTTTCTTT; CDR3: CASKEGSANTEAFF
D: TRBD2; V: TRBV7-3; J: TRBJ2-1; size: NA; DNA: TGTGCCAGCAGCTTAACCAGCGGGAGGGCCGGGGAGCAGTTCTTC; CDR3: CASSLTSGRAGEQFF
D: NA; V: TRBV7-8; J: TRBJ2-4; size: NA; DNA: TGTGCCAGCAGCTTAGTGGAGGAGATACCCTTAGCCAAAAACATTCAGTACTTC; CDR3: CASSLVEEIPLAKNIQYF
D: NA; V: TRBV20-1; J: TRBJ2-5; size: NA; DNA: TGCAGTGCTGGAAAACAAGAGACCCAGTACTTC; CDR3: CSAGKQETQYF
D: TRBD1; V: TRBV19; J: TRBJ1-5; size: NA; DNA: TGTGCCAGTAGGACGGGACAAGGACAGGGGTGGAATCAGCCCCAGCATTTT; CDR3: CASRTGQGQGWNQPQHF
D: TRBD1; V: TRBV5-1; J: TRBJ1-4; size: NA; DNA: TGCGCCAGCAGCTGGGGGACAGGAGCTAATGAAAAACTGTTTTTT; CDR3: CASSWGTGANEKLFF
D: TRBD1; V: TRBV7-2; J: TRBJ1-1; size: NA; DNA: TGTGCCAGCAGCCCCGGGACAGGACGTCCATTCACTGAAGCTTTCTTT; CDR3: CASSPGTGRPFTEAFF
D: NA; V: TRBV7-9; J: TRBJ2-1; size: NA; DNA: TGTGCCAGCAGCCAAAATAGGATTAGCTCCTACAATGAGCAGTTCTTC; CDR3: CASSQNRISSYNEQFF
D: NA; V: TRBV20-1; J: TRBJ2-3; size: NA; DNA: TGCAGTGCCAGTACAGAGTTGGCGCAGTATTTT; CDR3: CSASTELAQYF
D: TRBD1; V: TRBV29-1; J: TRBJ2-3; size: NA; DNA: TGCAGCGTCGCACGGGACAGTGGGTTGGGTGATACGCAGTATTTT; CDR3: CSVARDSGLGDTQYF